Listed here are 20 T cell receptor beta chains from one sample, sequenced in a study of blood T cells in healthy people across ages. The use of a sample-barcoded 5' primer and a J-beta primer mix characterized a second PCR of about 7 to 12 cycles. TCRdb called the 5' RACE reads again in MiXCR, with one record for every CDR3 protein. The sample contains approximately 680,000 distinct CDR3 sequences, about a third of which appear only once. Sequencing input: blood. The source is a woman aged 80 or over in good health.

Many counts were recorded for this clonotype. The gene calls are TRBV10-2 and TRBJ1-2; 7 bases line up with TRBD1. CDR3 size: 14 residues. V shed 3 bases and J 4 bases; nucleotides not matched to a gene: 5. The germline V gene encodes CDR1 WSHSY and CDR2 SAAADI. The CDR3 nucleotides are TGCGCCAGCAGTGAAGAGGGGGCAAGCTATGGCTACACCTTC. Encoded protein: CASSEEGASYGYTF.

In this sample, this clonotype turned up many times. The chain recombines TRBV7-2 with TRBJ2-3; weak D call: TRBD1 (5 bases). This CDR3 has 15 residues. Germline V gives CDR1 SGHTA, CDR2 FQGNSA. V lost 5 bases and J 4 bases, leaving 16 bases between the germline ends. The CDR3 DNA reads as TGTGCCAGCAGCCCGCCCAGGCAGGGTTCAGATACGCAGTATTTT. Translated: CASSPPRQGSDTQYF.

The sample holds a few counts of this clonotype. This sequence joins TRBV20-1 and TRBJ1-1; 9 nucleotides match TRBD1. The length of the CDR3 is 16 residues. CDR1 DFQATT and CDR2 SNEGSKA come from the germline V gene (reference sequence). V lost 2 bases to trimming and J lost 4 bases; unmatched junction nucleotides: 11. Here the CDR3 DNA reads TGCAGTGCTAGACACCGGGACAGGGTCTGGGGCACTGAAGCTTTCTTT. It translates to CSARHRDRVWGTEAFF.

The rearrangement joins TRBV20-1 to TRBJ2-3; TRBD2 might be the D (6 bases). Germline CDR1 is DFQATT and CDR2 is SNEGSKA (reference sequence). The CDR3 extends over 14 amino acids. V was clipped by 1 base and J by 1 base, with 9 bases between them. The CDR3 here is CSARVGEGTDTQYF. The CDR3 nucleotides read TGCAGTGCTAGAGTGGGGGAGGGCACAGATACGCAGTATTTT.

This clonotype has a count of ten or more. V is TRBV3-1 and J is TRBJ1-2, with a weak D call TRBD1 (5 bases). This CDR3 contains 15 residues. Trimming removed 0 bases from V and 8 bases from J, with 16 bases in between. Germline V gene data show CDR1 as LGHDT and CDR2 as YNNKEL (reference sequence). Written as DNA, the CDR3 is TGTGCCAGCAGCCAAGATACTAGGGGTTCGGGAGGCTACACCTTC. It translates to CASSQDTRGSGGYTF.

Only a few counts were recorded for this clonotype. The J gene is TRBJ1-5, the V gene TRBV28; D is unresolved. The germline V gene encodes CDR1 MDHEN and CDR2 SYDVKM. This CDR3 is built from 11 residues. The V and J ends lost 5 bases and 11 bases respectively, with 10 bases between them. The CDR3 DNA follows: TGTGCCAGCAGTACCCCCCAGGCCCAGCATTTT. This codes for CASSTPQAQHF.

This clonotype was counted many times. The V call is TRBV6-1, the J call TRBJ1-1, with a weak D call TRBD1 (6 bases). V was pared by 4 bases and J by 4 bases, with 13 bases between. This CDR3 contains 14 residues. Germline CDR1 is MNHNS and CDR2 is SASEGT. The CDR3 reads CASSGTRGSTEAFF. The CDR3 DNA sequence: TGTGCCAGCAGTGGGACGAGGGGGTCCACTGAAGCTTTCTTT.

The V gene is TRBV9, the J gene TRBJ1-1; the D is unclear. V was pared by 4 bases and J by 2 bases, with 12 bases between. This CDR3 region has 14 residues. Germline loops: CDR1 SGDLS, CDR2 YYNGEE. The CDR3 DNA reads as TGTGCCAGCAGCCTAGAATCCAGAAACACTGAAGCTTTCTTT. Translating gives CASSLESRNTEAFF.

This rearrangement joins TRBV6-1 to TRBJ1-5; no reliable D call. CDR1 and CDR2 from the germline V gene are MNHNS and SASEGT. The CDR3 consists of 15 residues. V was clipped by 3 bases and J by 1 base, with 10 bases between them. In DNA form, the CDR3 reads TGTGCCAGCAGTGAGGGCTCGGGGAGCAATCAGCCCCAGCATTTT. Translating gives CASSEGSGSNQPQHF.

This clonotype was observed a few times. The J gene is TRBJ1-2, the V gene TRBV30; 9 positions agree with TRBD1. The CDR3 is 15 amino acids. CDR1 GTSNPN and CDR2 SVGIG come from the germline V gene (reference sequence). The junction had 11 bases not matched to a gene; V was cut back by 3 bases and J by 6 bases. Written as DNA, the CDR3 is TGTGCCTGGAGCCGCTCCGGGACAGGGTATAATGGCTACACCTTC. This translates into CAWSRSGTGYNGYTF.

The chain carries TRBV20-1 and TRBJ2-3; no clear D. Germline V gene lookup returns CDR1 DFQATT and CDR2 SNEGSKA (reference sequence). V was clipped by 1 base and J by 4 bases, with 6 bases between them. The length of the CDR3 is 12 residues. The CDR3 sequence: CSARGRADTQYF. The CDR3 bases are TGCAGTGCTAGAGGTCGAGCAGATACGCAGTATTTT.

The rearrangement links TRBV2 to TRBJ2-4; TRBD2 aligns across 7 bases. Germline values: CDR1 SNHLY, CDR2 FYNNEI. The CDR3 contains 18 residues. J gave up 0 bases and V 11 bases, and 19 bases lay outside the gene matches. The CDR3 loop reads CAGGREGPGLLAKNIQYF. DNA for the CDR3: TGTGCCGGCGGCAGGGAGGGCCCAGGTCTTTTAGCCAAAAACATTCAGTACTTC.

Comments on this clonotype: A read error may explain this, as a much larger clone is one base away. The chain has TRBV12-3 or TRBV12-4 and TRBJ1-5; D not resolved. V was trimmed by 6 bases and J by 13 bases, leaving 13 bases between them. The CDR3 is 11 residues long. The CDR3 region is CASRGRGKQHF. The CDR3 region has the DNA TGTGCCAGCAGGGGGAGAGGCAAGCAGCATTTT.

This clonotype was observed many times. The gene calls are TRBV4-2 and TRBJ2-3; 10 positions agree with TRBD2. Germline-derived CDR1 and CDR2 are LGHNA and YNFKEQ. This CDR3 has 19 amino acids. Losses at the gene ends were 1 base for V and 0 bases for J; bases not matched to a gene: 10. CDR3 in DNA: TGTGCCAGCAGCCAAGGCAAAGCGGGACTAGCGTCTAGCACAGATACGCAGTATTTT. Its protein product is CASSQGKAGLASSTDTQYF.

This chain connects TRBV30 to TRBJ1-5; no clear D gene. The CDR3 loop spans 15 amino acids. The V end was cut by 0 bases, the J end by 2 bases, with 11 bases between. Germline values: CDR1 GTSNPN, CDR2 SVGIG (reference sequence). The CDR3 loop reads CAWSVVNGRNQPQHF. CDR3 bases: TGTGCCTGGAGTGTCGTGAATGGGCGCAATCAGCCCCAGCATTTT.

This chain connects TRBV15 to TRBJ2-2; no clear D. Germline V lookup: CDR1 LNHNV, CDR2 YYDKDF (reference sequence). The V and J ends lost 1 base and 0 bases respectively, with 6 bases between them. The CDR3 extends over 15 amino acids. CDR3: CATSRVPSNTGELFF. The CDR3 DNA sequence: TGTGCCACCAGCAGAGTCCCTTCGAACACCGGGGAGCTGTTTTTT. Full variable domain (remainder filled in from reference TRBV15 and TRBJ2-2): DAMVIQNPRYQVTQFGKPVTLSCSQTLNHNVMYWYQQKSSQAPKLLFHYYDKDFNNEADTPDNFQSRRPNTSFCFLDIRSPGLGDTAMYLCATSRVPSNTGELFFGEGSRLTVL.

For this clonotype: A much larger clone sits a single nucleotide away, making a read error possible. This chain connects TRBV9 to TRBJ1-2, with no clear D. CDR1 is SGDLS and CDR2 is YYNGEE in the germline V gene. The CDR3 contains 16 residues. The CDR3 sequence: CASSPGNNSPLYGNTF. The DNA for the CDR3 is TGTGCCAGCAGCCCTGGAAACAACAGCCCCCTCTATGGCAACACCTTC.

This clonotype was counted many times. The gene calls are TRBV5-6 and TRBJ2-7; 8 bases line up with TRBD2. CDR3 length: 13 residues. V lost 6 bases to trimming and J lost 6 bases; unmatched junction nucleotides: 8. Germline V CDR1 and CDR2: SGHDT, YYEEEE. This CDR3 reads CASTGTRYGEQYF. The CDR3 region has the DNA TGTGCCAGCACCGGGACTAGATATGGCGAGCAGTACTTC.

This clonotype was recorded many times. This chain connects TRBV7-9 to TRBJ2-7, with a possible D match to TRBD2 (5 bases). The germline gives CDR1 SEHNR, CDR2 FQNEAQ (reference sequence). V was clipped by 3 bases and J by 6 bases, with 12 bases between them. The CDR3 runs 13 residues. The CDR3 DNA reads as TGTGCCAGCAGCTTGTCTGGGGAGTCCGAGCAGTACTTC. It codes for CASSLSGESEQYF.

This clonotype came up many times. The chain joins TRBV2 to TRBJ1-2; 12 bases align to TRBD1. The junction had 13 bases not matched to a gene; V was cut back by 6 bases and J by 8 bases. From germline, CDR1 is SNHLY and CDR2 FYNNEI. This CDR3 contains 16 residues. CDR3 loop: CASSGTGGAVGGGYTF. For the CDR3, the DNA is TGTGCCAGCAGCGGGACAGGGGGCGCAGTTGGAGGCGGCTACACCTTC.